The rows below give T cell receptor beta chains drawn from one sample of a study of T cell changes during pregnancy in multiple sclerosis. Clones were sequenced by immunoSEQ multiplex PCR, and TCRdb holds only the in-frame ones, with some missing. The sample has approximately 31,000 clones, 90% seen once; the top ten hold 3.5% to 4.5%. The source material was CD8+ T cells from peripheral blood mononuclear cells, sampled in the second trimester of pregnancy. Receptor source: a female donor with multiple sclerosis, enrolled in a pregnancy study. Both conserved end residues are trimmed from each CDR3.

V: TRBV7-9
length: 12
CDR3: ASIPVPRDTEAF

V: TRBV5-1
length: 11
CDR3: ASSVTGYDEQY

V: TRBV5-6
length: 13
CDR3: ASSLGGLVPHEQY

V: TRBV19
length: 14
CDR3: ASSIGGLASYNEQF

V: TRBV5-6
length: 16
CDR3: ASSWRPITSGSSYEQY

V: TRBV18
length: 15
CDR3: ASSPGTGSSGANVLT

V: TRBV13
length: 12
CDR3: ASRSGTGNTEAF

V: TRBV6-6
length: 13
CDR3: ASSQVGTGGNGYT

V: TRBV5-1
length: 15
CDR3: ASSLILTSGPPNEQY

V: TRBV6-5
length: 11
CDR3: ASSPLGGDTQY

V: TRBV29-1
length: 11
CDR3: SGTGVNTGELF

V: TRBV5-4
length: 10
CDR3: ASRLAGGEEY

V: TRBV28
length: 16
CDR3: ASSWGPFGRALTDTQY

V: TRBV21-1
length: 15
CDR3: ASSILKSEQVLGEAF

V: TRBV29-1
length: 11
CDR3: SVEEGRGPEAF

V: TRBV19
length: 14
CDR3: ASSFRGTSGTYEQY

V: TRBV4-1
length: 13
CDR3: ASSQERVNTGELF

V: TRBV29-1
length: 10
CDR3: SVEGGDYEQY

V: TRBV7-3
length: 15
CDR3: ASSPGPKSGSPDTQY

V: TRBV11-3
length: 14
CDR3: ASSLQREGLADTQY

V: TRBV4-2
length: 12
CDR3: ASSQVIFEDEQY

V: TRBV11-3
length: 13
CDR3: ASSPRRGPCQPQH

V: TRBV27
length: 12
CDR3: ASKLDRGQETQY

V: TRBV5-5
length: 10
CDR3: ASSSNGYGYT